Here is one T cell receptor beta chain with its context. Its target is unknown. The sample belongs to a study of graft-versus-host responses after intestinal transplantation. Study overall: Induction with anti-thymocyte globulin, then tacrolimus and steroids for three to four years, was given to all recipients.

The assay was immunoSEQ multiplex PCR, and TCRdb's table has in-frame clones only and misses some. The sample lists about 130,000 clones; about nine tenths were seen once. CDR3 length: 13 residues. V dropped 5 bases and J dropped 6 bases, with 14 bases sitting between them. Germline V lookup: CDR1 MNHNS, CDR2 SASEGT. Regarding the study as a whole: Early post-transplant HvG declines were associated with peak circulating GvH clone levels.

The source material was unstimulated CD4+ T cells sorted from spleen or lymph node cells, sampled before intestinal transplant. The chain links TRBV6-1 to TRBJ2-7; D perhaps matches TRBD2 (6 bases). The TCR comes from a human donor who received an intestinal transplant. This chain's CDR3 is CASSPRLGVEQYF. In DNA form, the CDR3 reads TGTGCCAGCAGTCCCAGACTAGGAGTCGAGCAGTACTTC.